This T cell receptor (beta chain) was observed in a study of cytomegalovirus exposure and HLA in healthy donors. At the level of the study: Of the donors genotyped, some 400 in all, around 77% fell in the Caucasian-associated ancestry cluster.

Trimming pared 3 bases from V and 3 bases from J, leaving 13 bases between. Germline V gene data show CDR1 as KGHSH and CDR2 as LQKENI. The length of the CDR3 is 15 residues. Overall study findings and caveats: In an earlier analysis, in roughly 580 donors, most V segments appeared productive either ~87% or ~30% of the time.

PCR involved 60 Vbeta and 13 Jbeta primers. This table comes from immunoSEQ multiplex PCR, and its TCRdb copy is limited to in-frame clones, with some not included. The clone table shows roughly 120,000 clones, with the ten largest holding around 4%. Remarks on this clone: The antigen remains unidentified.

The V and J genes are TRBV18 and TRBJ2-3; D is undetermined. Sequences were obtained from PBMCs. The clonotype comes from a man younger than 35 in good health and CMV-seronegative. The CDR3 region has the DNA TGTGCCAGCTCACCCCGAAGCACCAAAACAGATACGCAGTATTTT. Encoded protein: CASSPRSTKTDTQYF.